The entry below gives a single T cell receptor beta chain sequence along with its context. The specificity of this receptor is unknown. The record has no base qualities; no much larger clone is one base away. This entry is derived from a study of shared clonotypes between healthy human individuals (dated by TCRdb to about 2020). Broadly, across the study: The cohort comprised a couple of women and a few men aged 18 to 49 years. For each donor, CD4 naive and CD4 memory were each run on three plates, CD8 naive on two plates, and CD8 memory on one plate. The study deeply sequenced blood TCR repertoires of about five healthy adults to estimate repertoire size and the extent of clonotype sharing between individuals. Libraries were prepared and TCR repertoires were sequenced by different laboratories using diverse techniques, in order to increase sequencing depth and limit assay-specific biases. Between about 0.8 and 8.9 billion PBMCs per donor were obtained by leukapheresis.

CD8 naive samples were obtained by positive selection for CCR7 among CD45RO-negative cells, yielding a CD45RA+CCR7+ population from which TemRA cells were excluded. The donors were healthy, HIV-negative adults with no recently reported acute infections or vaccinations. Every donor was a Caucasian adult living in Nashville, Tennessee, USA. After blood collection by leukapheresis, PBMCs were isolated using Ficoll-Histopaque density gradient centrifugation and then cryopreserved in the vapor phase of liquid nitrogen. Purity and quantity of every magnetically sorted T cell population were checked by analytical flow cytometry. Each sorted fraction had its genomic DNA isolated and then quantified by UV absorbance on a Nanodrop 2000c. Spanning cysteine to phenylalanine, the CDR3 consists of 16 amino acids. Of all the DNA, just the CDR3 is kept, 48 bases in frame from base 1. The junction carries 16 bases between V and J, which are trimmed by 0 bases and 4 bases respectively. According to the germline V gene, CDR1 reads MGHRA and CDR2 reads YSYEKL.

Using the deep immunoSEQ assay, multiplex PCR amplified TCR CDR3 regions from genomic DNA. Extracted genomic DNA from each cell subset was distributed evenly across all wells of several immunoSEQ 96-well plates, and each plate was treated as a replicate. For sorted subsets, each replicate PCR was loaded with around 220 ng genomic DNA, equivalent to 25,000 to 35,000 T cell genomes. Purified libraries were measured with a Qubit 3.0 fluorometer, size-checked on a Bioanalyzer 2100, and measured again with the KAPA Library Quantification kit. Every immunoSEQ 96-well plate was sequenced on a dedicated single-read 150-cycle Illumina NextSeq 550 flow cell. The original pipeline was this. Because the immunoSEQ output held only junctional sequences and lacked quality scores, the filtering could not match the filtering applied to full-length reads. Sequences were annotated with PyIR, a Python wrapper for IgBLAST v1.9, and V/J genes and CDR3 were assigned using IMGT germline references. Any read was removed if the V/J assignment was weak (E-value above 1e-6), the CDR3 was missing, or the read contained stop codons, out-of-frame junctions, or ambiguous translated residues. A V3J clonotype was defined by an identical inferred V gene, J gene, and CDR3 amino acid sequence. To compute the percentage overlap between repertoires, the number of shared unique clonotypes was divided by the size of the smaller repertoire. Three approaches were used to assess repertoire richness: RTK rarefaction, the Chao1 estimator, and Recon v2.1 estimates of unobserved clonotypes. For all TCRbeta clonotypes obtained by the gDNA method from a few donors, generation probabilities were computed with OLGA. What TCRdb holds here is the immuneACCESS table cut down to in-frame rearrangements. Part of the clones is not present; checked against another copy, under half of the missing clones reflect an unresolved V gene, and the others are unexplained. V, J and clone size derive from that table, while D and trimming were established from the DNA sequence. Counted in this sample were under 2,000,000 clones; just under 95% of them appeared once. The ten largest make up 0.95% to 1.5% of the sample.

What the study reported, not specific to this receptor: Because the study included only a small number of donors, the genetic and exposure-history diversity represented was limited. Pairwise subsampling indicated that sequencing depth was expected to affect the degree of clonotype sharing among donors. Rarefaction of sorted-subset datasets indicated incomplete sequencing despite the large sequencing depth. Sampling was restricted to blood, and TCR repertoires in tissue are likely to differ from TCR repertoires in blood. Higher generation probabilities were observed for clonotypes shared by all four sorted-subset donors than for non-shared clonotypes. Naive subsets generally had larger estimated clonotype richness than memory subsets. About 5% of naive CD4, 3% to 3.5% of naive CD8, about 2.1% of memory CD4, and about 0.4% of memory CD8 clonotypes were shared across a few donors.

Source material: naive CD8+ T cells sorted from blood. The intended sense of this specimen's cell subset or site label: CD45RA+CCR7+. This clonotype originated in a man younger than 35 in good health. The chain joins TRBV4-1 to TRBJ2-7, with the D gene not clear enough to name. The nucleotides read TGCGCCAGCAGCCAAGATCGGGCTAGTCTTGGTTACGAGCAGTACTTC. Its coded protein is CASSQDRASLGYEQYF.